The TCR beta chain under discussion was sequenced for a study of beta chain features in type 1 diabetes. This clone was observed a few times. Reverse transcription of all isolated RNA meant that expressed TCRB transcripts were sequenced. TCRdb's copy holds only in-frame clones and misses some; the assay was immunoSEQ multiplex PCR. The sample has fewer than 500,000 clones, approximately 15% seen once. Germline V CDR1 and CDR2: PRHDT, FYEKMQ (reference sequence). The CDR3 loop spans 16 amino acids. Trimming at V came to 2 bases and at J to 3 bases, leaving 7 bases not matched to a gene. The sequenced sample consisted of naive CD4+ T cells from blood. The sequence was collected from a man aged 25-45 years in good health. This sequence joins TRBV13 and TRBJ2-1; TRBD2 agrees at 7 bases. CDR3 loop: CASSLLAVGVYNEQFF. The CDR3 DNA reads as TGTGCCAGCAGCTTACTAGCGGTTGGGGTCTACAATGAGCAGTTCTTC.